Shown below are 20 T cell receptor beta chains from a single sample sequenced in a study of tumor-infiltrating lymphocytes in primary liver carcinoma. With around 500 ng total RNA as template and a constant-region primer, TCR beta cDNA was made. Investigators got TCR beta libraries out of three nested multiplex PCR rounds, done with slightly modified ARM-PCR. The two initial PCR rounds, around 11 cycles each, used TRBV1-TRBV30 forward and C-beta reverse primers. TCRdb reprocessed the multiplex PCR reads with MiXCR, giving one entry per CDR3 protein. The sample carries about 180,000 distinct CDR3 sequences, 50% to 75% recorded once. Alongside blood RNA obtained from unsorted whole blood, germline DNA was also extracted. Sample: peripheral blood. Source of these receptors: a man aged 35 to 55 with primary liver carcinoma and hepatitis B virus infection.

A remark on this clonotype: A much larger clone differs by one base, so this may be a read error. The genes are TRBV4-1 and TRBJ1-4; no firm D call. The CDR3 runs to 16 residues. Trimming stripped 4 bases from V and 0 bases from J, with 12 bases between. Germline CDR1 is MGHRA and CDR2 is YSYEKL. CDR3 nucleotide sequence: TGCGCCAGCAGCCGCCAACAGAGTGCAACTAATGAAAAACTGTTTTTT. It specifies CASSRQQSATNEKLFF.

This chain links TRBV13 with TRBJ2-3, with TRBD2 as a possible D gene (5 bases). CDR1 is PRHDT and CDR2 is FYEKMQ in the germline V gene (reference sequence). This CDR3 has 11 amino acids. V dropped 4 bases and J dropped 10 bases, with 9 bases sitting between them. The CDR3 is CASSWKGAQYF. CDR3 nucleotides: TGTGCCAGCAGCTGGAAGGGAGCGCAGTATTTT. Looking up the rest from reference TRBV13 and TRBJ2-3 gives the full variable domain: AAGVIQSPRHLIKEKRETATLKCYPIPRHDTVYWYQQGPGQDPQFLISFYEKMQSDKGSIPDRFSAQQFSDYHSELNMSSLELGDSALYFCASSWKGAQYFGPGTRLTVL.

This clonotype was observed a handful of times. This sequence joins TRBV10-3 and TRBJ2-4; 9 positions match TRBD2. Trimming cost V 3 bases and J 9 bases; bases outside gene matches: 6. Germline loops: CDR1 ENHRY, CDR2 SYGVKD. This CDR3 region has 14 residues. The CDR3 sequence: CAISEGTSPVIQYF. The CDR3 DNA follows: TGTGCCATCAGTGAAGGGACTAGCCCGGTCATTCAGTACTTC.

In the case of this clonotype: It may be a read error: a sequence one base away is much more abundant. The rearrangement uses TRBV11-2 and TRBJ2-7; D perhaps matches TRBD2 (6 bases). The CDR3 totals 16 residues. CDR1 and CDR2 (germline): SGHAT, FQNNGV. The CDR3 region is CASSQDQAGRGYEQYF. Here the CDR3 DNA reads TGCGCCAGCAGCCAAGATCAGGCCGGCCGGGGGTACGAGCAGTACTTC.

This clonotype was detected a few times. The chain uses TRBV10-1 and TRBJ2-5; 7 bases align to TRBD1. Per germline, CDR1 WNHNN and CDR2 SYGVQD (reference sequence). J gave up 2 bases and V 6 bases, and 9 bases lay outside the gene matches. This CDR3 has 15 amino acids. CDR3 region: CASSPLTTGQETQYF. The CDR3 DNA reads as TGCGCCAGCAGCCCACTCACGACAGGGCAAGAGACCCAGTACTTC.

Note on this clonotype: The CDR3 ends on some other residue instead of the conserved phenylalanine or tryptophan, so this is likely a read error. The V call is TRBV29-1, the J call TRBJ2-1; D is possibly TRBD2 (6 bases). The length of the CDR3 is 14 residues. The V gene lost 3 bases and the J gene lost 2 bases, with 11 bases spanning the gap. Germline assignment: CDR1 SQVTM and CDR2 ANQGSEA. This chain's CDR3 is CSVDGGRTYNEQFL. For the CDR3, the DNA is TGCAGCGTTGATGGGGGGAGGACCTACAATGAGCAGTTCCTC.

Details on this clonotype: Mismatch with germline at one junction end may stem from a read error. The chain carries TRBV11-2 and TRBJ2-3; possible D gene TRBD2, 5 bases. Germline CDR1 reads SGHAT; CDR2 reads FQNNGV. This CDR3 contains 12 residues. In nucleotides, the CDR3 is TGTGCCAGCACCCTGTTGGGAGATACACAGTATTTT. Protein: CASTLLGDTQYF.

The CDR3 loop reads CASSPGGWGTDTQYF. CDR3 coding DNA: TGTGCCAGCAGTCCGGGGGGCTGGGGCACAGATACGCAGTATTTT. The chain links TRBV6-5 to TRBJ2-3; D perhaps matches TRBD2 (7 bases). The CDR3 totals 15 residues. The ends were cut back, 5 bases at V and 1 base at J, with 13 bases in the middle. Germline V gene data show CDR1 as MNHEY and CDR2 as SVGAGI.

A note on this clonotype: Germline and junction disagree at one end, which may indicate a read error. The J gene is TRBJ1-2, the V gene TRBV10-2; TRBD1 agrees at 11 bases. This CDR3 is 15 amino acids long. Germline CDR1 is WSHSY and CDR2 is SAAADI. The CDR3 coding sequence is TGCGCCAGCAGTGATTGGACAGGGGGCCTCGTTGGCCACACCTTC. Translated: CASSDWTGGLVGHTF.

This clonotype was seen at least ten times. This chain links TRBV11-2 with TRBJ1-4, with TRBD1 matching 8 bases. Trimming took 5 bases from V and 5 from J; bases not matched to a gene: 10. CDR1 and CDR2 (germline): SGHAT, FQNNGV. This CDR3 spans 16 amino acids. CDR3 sequence reads: CASSKDSPGGNEKLFF. DNA for the CDR3: TGTGCCAGCAGCAAGGACTCACCAGGGGGCAATGAAAAACTGTTTTTT.

The rearrangement uses TRBV4-1 and TRBJ2-5; 8 bases map to TRBD1. The CDR3 is 17 amino acids. Losses at the gene ends were 3 bases for V and 2 bases for J; bases not matched to a gene: 11. The germline gives CDR1 MGHRA, CDR2 YSYEKL. The CDR3 protein is CASSHGPGQGLQETQYF. The CDR3 bases are TGCGCCAGCAGCCATGGTCCTGGACAGGGTCTACAAGAGACCCAGTACTTC.

The chain is built from TRBV29-1 and TRBJ2-2; 10 bases fit TRBD1. Germline V lookup: CDR1 SQVTM, CDR2 ANQGSEA. Trimming removed 8 bases from V and 6 bases from J; junction bases left unmatched: 3. The CDR3 sequence is 12 residues long. The CDR3 is CSTGQGAGELFF. The DNA for the CDR3 is TGCAGCACCGGACAGGGGGCCGGGGAGCTGTTTTTT.

A few counts support this clonotype. V usage is TRBV6-1 and J usage is TRBJ2-5; D gene ambiguous. The CDR3 totals 13 residues. The germline CDR1 and CDR2 sequences are MNHNS and SASEGT. Trimming took off 4 bases at V and 5 bases at J, with 11 bases between the two ends. The DNA of the CDR3 is TGTGCCAGCAGTGTTGGTCAAATGGAGACCCAGTACTTC. Translating gives CASSVGQMETQYF.

The gene calls are TRBV5-4 and TRBJ2-2; TRBD2 aligns across 7 bases. This CDR3 is built from 16 residues. Germline V gives CDR1 SGHNT, CDR2 YYREEE (reference sequence). The V segment lost 6 bases and the J segment 2 bases; nucleotides outside the gene matches: 10. Here the CDR3 DNA reads TGTGCCAGCACCCTCGGCCTAGCGGCCAACACCGGGGAGCTGTTTTTT. As protein: CASTLGLAANTGELFF.

This clonotype was found many times. This chain joins TRBV12-3 or TRBV12-4 and TRBJ2-7; D is unresolved. The length of the CDR3 is 13 residues. Trimming took 6 bases from V and 6 from J, leaving 15 bases between them. CDR3 in amino acids: CASSLTPWGEQYF. In nucleotides, the CDR3 is TGTGCCAGCAGCCTGACCCCCTGGGGCGAGCAGTACTTC.

About this clonotype itself: This clone may be a read error of a much larger clone one base away. The chain has TRBV29-1 and TRBJ1-2; D is unresolved. The germline V gene has CDR1 SQVTM and CDR2 ANQGSEA. The CDR3 extends over 10 amino acids. Trimming took off 3 bases at V and 6 bases at J, with 5 bases between the two ends. The DNA of the CDR3 is TGCAGCGTTGATTACCATGGCTACACCTTC. It is translated as CSVDYHGYTF.

This clonotype was recorded many times. The genes are TRBV4-1 and TRBJ1-2; 8 bases align to TRBD1. CDR3 size: 16 residues. CDR1 and CDR2 from the germline V gene are MGHRA and YSYEKL. After removal of 4 bases from V and 3 bases from J, the junction contained 10 bases not matched to a gene. The CDR3 nucleotides read TGCGCCAGCAGCCCAGACCAGGGGGCGTTCGACTATGGCTACACCTTC. It translates to CASSPDQGAFDYGYTF.

In the case of this clonotype: Compared with germline, one end of the junction differs, possibly owing to a read error. The chain couples TRBV7-9 to TRBJ2-5; D is unresolved. Germline V lookup: CDR1 SEHNR, CDR2 FQNEAQ (reference sequence). CDR3 length: 15 amino acids. This chain's CDR3 is CTSSPSREYQETQYF. The DNA of the CDR3 is TGTACCAGCAGTCCCAGCCGCGAGTACCAAGAGACCCAGTACTTC. The full variable domain, with the rest looked up from reference TRBV7-9 and TRBJ2-5, is DTGVSQNPRHKITKRGQNVTFRCDPISEHNRLYWYRQTLGQGPEFLTYFQNEAQLEKSRLLSDRFSAERPKGSFSTLEIQRTEQGDSAMYLCTSSPSREYQETQYFGPGTRLLVL.

This clonotype was detected ten times or more. This rearrangement joins TRBV4-1 to TRBJ2-1; 8 bases fit TRBD2. This CDR3 has 17 amino acids. V lost 3 bases, J lost 2 bases, and 9 bases stayed unmatched. Looked up from germline, CDR1 is MGHRA and CDR2 is YSYEKL. The CDR3 DNA reads as TGCGCCAGCAGCCAGGCGGGGGGCGGGAGCACCTACAATGAGCAGTTCTTC. Encoded protein: CASSQAGGGSTYNEQFF.

The rearrangement joins TRBV7-9 to TRBJ1-1; D remains unclear. Trimming pared 0 bases from V and 0 bases from J, leaving 5 bases between. Looked up from germline, CDR1 is SEHNR and CDR2 is FQNEAQ (reference sequence). This CDR3 is built from 14 residues. The CDR3 protein is CASSLAALNTEAFF. CDR3 DNA: TGTGCCAGCAGCTTAGCAGCTTTGAACACTGAAGCTTTCTTT.